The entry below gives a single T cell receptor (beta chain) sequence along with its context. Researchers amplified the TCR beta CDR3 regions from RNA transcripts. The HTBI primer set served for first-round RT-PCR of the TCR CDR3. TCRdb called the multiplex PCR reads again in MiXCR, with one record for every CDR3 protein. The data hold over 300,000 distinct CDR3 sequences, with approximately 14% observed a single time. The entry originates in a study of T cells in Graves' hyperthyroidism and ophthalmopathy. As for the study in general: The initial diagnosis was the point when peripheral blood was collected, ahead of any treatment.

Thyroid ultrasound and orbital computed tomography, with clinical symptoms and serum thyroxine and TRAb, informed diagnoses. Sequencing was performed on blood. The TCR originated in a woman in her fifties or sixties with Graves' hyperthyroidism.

As DNA, the CDR3 is TGTGCCAGCTCACCTAGAGAAACAAACTACGAGCAGTACTTC. Amino acids: CASSPRETNYEQYF. The gene calls are TRBV18 and TRBJ2-7; no definite D call. The CDR3 totals 14 residues. Germline CDR1 KGHSH, CDR2 LQKENI. Trimming stripped 3 bases from V and 3 bases from J, with 12 bases between. Based on the CDR3 plus reference TRBV18 and TRBJ2-7, the full variable domain is NAGVMQNPRHLVRRRGQEARLRCSPMKGHSHVYWYRQLPEEGLKFMVYLQKENIIDESGMPKERFSAEFPKEGPSILRIQQVVRGDSAAYFCASSPRETNYEQYFGPGTRLTVT.